This T cell receptor (beta chain) stems from a study of cytomegalovirus exposure and HLA in healthy donors. Per germline, CDR1 GTSNPN and CDR2 SVGIG (reference sequence). With 0 bases removed from V and 5 bases from J, the gap between germline ends came to 7 bases. The CDR3 is made up of 12 amino acids. PCR used 60 Vbeta primers and 13 Jbeta primers. The assay was immunoSEQ multiplex PCR, and TCRdb's table has in-frame clones only and misses some. The repertoire includes around 190,000 clones, around 85% of them detected once, and over 2% sits in the top ten. The sequenced material came from PBMCs. The chain recombines TRBV30 with TRBJ1-2; D is ambiguous. The TCR was taken from a woman between 50 and 59 years old in good health and CMV-seronegative. In DNA form, the CDR3 reads TGTGCCTGGAGTGTGGGAGCATATGGCTACACCTTC. The encoded protein is CAWSVGAYGYTF. The full variable domain, in which reference TRBV30 and TRBJ1-2 provide the parts outside the CDR3, is SQTIHQWPATLVQPVGSPLSLECTVEGTSNPNLYWYRQAAGRGLQLLFYSVGIGQISSEVPQNLSASRPQDRQFILSSKKLLLSDSGFYLCAWSVGAYGYTFGSGTRLTVV.